This T cell receptor (beta chain) came from a study of CD8+ T cells in alopecia areata. Overall study: People stayed on tofacitinib for 6 to 18 months, then stopped the drug for 6 months.

The authors extracted RNA and reverse transcribed it into cDNA as the sequencing template. TCRdb's copy holds only in-frame clones and misses some; the assay was immunoSEQ multiplex PCR. The data hold more than 150,000 clones, with around 50% observed a single time. Germline CDR1 SEHNR, CDR2 FQNEAQ (reference sequence). Trimming cost V 3 bases and J 3 bases, with 15 bases left between them. The CDR3 spans 16 residues. Described treatment: oral pan-JAK inhibitor, 5-10 mg twice daily. Both CD4+ and CD8+ T cells were separated by sorting PBMCs. Sequencing used CD8+ T cells sorted from blood, obtained at week 24, from a patient treated with tofacitinib. The chain couples TRBV7-9 to TRBJ2-1, with D perhaps assigned TRBD1 or TRBD2 (5 bases each). The sequence was collected from a human donor with alopecia areata. The CDR3 nucleotides read TGTGCCAGCAGCTTTGGGACGACCGCTCTCTACAATGAGCAGTTCTTC. Translated, it gives CASSFGTTALYNEQFF.